This T cell receptor beta chain came from a study of blood T cell repertoires in COVID-19. Looking at the study overall: The United States, Italy and Spain supplied acute and convalescent COVID-19 samples.

Only in-frame clones appear in the TCRdb table, and some are missing; sequencing was by immunoSEQ multiplex PCR. Of approximately 94,000 clones detected, just under 80% appear once; the ten largest clones hold around 30%. This CDR3 has 15 residues. Germline-derived CDR1 and CDR2 are MNHEY and SVGAGI. V lost 6 bases to trimming and J lost 5 bases, with 17 bases between them. This clone came up a few times. This sequence was found in a man between 65 and 85 years old with active or convalescent COVID-19. Input material: peripheral blood. The rearrangement uses TRBV6-5 and TRBJ1-5, with D uncertain. CDR3 residues: CASSRKLGGDQPQHF. The CDR3 bases are TGTGCCAGCAGCCGCAAGTTAGGAGGAGATCAGCCCCAGCATTTT.